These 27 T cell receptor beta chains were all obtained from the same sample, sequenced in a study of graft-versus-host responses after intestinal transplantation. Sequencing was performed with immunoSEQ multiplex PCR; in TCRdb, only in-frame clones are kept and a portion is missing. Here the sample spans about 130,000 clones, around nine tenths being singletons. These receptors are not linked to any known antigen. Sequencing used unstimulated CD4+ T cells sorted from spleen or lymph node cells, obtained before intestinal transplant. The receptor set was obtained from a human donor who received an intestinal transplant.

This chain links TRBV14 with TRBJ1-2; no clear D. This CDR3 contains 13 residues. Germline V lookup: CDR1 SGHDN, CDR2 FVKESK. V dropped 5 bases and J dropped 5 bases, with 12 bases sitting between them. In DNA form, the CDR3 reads TGTGCCAGCAGCTCGGGAGCGCTTTATGGCTACACCTTC. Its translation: CASSSGALYGYTF.

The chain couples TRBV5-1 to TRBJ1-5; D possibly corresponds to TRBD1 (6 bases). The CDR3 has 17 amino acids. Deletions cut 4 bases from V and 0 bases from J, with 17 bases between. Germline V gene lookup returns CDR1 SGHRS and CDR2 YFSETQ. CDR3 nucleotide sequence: TGCGCCAGCAGCCCGGGTCGGCAGGGGCTTAGCAATCAGCCCCAGCATTTT. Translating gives CASSPGRQGLSNQPQHF.

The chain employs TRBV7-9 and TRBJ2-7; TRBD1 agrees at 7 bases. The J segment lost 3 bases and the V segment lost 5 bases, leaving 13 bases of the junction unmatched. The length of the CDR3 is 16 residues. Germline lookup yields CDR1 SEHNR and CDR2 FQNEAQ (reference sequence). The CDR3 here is CASSNRQGSAFYEQYF. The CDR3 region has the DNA TGTGCCAGCAGCAATCGACAGGGTTCCGCTTTCTACGAGCAGTACTTC. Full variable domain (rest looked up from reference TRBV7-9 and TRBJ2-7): DTGVSQNPRHKITKRGQNVTFRCDPISEHNRLYWYRQTLGQGPEFLTYFQNEAQLEKSRLLSDRFSAERPKGSFSTLEIQRTEQGDSAMYLCASSNRQGSAFYEQYFGPGTRLTVT.

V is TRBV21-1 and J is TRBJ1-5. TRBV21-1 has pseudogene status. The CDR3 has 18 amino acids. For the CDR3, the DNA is TGTGCCAGCAGCAAAGCAGCCAGAGAGTTAAATAGCAATCAGCCCCAGCATTTT. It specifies CASSKAARELNSNQPQHF.

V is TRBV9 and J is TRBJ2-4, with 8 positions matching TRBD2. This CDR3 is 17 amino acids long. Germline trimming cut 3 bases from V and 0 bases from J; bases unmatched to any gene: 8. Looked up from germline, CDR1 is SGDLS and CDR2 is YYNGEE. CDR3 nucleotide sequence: TGTGCCAGCAGCGCCTATCCCGCGGGGGGAGCCAAAAACATTCAGTACTTC. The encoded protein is CASSAYPAGGAKNIQYF.

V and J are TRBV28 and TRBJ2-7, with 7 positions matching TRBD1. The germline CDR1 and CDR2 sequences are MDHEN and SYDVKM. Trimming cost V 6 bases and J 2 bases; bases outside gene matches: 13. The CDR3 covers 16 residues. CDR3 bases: TGTGCCAGCAGGGGACAGTCCGATTTAAGAGCCTACGAGCAGTACTTC. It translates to CASRGQSDLRAYEQYF.

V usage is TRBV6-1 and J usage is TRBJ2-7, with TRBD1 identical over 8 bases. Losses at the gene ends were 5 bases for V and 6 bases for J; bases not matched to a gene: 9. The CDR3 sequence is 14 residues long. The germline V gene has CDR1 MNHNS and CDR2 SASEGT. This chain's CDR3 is CASSPRDRGGEQYF. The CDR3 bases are TGTGCCAGCAGTCCCCGCGACAGGGGAGGCGAGCAGTACTTC.

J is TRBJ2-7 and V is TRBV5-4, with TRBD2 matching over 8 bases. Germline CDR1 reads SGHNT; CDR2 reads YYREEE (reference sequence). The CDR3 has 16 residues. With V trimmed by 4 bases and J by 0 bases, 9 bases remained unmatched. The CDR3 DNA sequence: TGTGCCAGCAGCCGAGGCGGCGGGAGGATCTCCTACGAGCAGTACTTC. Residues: CASSRGGGRISYEQYF.

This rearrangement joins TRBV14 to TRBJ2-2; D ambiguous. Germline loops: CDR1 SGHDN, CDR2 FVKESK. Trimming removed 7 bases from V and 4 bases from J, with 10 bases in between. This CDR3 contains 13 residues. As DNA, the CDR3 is TGTGCCAGCACCCAGAAGTTCACCGGGGAGCTGTTTTTT. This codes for CASTQKFTGELFF. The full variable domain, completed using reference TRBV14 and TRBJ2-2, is EAGVTQFPSHSVIEKGQTVTLRCDPISGHDNLYWYRRVMGKEIKFLLHFVKESKQDESGMPNNRFLAERTGGTYSTLKVQPAELEDSGVYFCASTQKFTGELFFGEGSRLTVL.

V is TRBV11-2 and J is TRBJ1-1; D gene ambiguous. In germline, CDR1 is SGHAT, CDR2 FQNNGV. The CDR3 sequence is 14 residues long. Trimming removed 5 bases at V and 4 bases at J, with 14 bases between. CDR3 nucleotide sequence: TGTGCCAGCAGCCCTACTTCCGGAGGCACTGAAGCTTTCTTT. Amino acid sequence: CASSPTSGGTEAFF.

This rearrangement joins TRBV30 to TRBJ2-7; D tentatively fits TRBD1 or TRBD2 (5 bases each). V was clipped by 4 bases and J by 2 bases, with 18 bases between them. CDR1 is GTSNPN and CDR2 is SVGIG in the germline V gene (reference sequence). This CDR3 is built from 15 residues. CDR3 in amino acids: CAWKPPGTVAYEQYF. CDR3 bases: TGTGCCTGGAAGCCTCCCGGGACCGTCGCCTACGAGCAGTACTTC.

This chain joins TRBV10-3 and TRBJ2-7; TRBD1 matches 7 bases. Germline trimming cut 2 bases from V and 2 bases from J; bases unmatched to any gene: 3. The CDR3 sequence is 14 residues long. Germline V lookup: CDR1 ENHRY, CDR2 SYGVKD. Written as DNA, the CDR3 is TGTGCCATCAGTGAGCTGGGACAGACCTACGAGCAGTACTTC. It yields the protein CAISELGQTYEQYF.

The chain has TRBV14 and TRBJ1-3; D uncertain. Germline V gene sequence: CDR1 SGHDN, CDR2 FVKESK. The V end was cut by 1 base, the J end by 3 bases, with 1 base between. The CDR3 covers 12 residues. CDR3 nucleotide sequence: TGTGCCAGCAGCCAAGTTGGAAACACCATATATTTT. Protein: CASSQVGNTIYF.

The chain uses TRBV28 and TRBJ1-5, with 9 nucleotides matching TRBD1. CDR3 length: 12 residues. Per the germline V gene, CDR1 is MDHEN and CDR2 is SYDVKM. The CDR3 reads CGSETGGQPQHF. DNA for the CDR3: TGTGGGTCGGAGACAGGGGGGCAGCCCCAGCATTTT.

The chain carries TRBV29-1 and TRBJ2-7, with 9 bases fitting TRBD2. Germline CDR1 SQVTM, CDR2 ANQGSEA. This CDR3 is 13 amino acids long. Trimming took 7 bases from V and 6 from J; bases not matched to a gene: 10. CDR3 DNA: TGCAGCGCCGGACTAGCGAGAGACGGCGAGCAGTACTTC. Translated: CSAGLARDGEQYF.

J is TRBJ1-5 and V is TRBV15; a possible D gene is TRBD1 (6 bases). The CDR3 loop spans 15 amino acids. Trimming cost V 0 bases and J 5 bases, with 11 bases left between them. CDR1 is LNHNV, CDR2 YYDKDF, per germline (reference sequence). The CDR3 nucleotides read TGTGCCACCAGCAGAGATCCAGGGGCAGATCAGCCCCAGCATTTT. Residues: CATSRDPGADQPQHF.

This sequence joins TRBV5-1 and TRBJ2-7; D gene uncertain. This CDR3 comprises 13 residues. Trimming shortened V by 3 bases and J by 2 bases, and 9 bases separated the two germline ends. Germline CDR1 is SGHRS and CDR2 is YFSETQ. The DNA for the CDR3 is TGCGCCAGCAGCTCTACGCTTACCTACGAGCAGTACTTC. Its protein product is CASSSTLTYEQYF.

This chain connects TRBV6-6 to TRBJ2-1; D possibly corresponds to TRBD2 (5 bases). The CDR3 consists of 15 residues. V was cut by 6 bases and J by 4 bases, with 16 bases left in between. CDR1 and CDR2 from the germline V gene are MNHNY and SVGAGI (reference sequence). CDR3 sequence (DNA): TGTGCCAGCAGCGGCGCAGGACTCCGTTACAATGAGCAGTTCTTC. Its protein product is CASSGAGLRYNEQFF.

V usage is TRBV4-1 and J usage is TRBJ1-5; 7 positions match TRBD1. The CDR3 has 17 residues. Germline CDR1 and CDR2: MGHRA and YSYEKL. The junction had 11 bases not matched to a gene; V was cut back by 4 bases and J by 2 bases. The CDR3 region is CASSRTAGQRGNQPQHF. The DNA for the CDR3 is TGCGCCAGCAGCCGGACAGCGGGACAGCGAGGCAATCAGCCCCAGCATTTT.

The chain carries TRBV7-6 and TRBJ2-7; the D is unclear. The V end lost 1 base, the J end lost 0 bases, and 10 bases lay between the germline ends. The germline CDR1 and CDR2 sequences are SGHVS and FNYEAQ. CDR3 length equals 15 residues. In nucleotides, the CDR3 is TGTGCCAGCAGCTTAGGTAGGGATCCCTCCTACGAGCAGTACTTC. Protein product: CASSLGRDPSYEQYF.

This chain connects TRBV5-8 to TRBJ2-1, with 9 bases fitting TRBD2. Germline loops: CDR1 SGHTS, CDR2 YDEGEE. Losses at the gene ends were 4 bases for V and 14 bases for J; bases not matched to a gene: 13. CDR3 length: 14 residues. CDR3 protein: CASSQLVLAGREFF. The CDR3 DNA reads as TGTGCCAGCAGCCAGCTGGTGCTAGCGGGAAGGGAGTTCTTC.

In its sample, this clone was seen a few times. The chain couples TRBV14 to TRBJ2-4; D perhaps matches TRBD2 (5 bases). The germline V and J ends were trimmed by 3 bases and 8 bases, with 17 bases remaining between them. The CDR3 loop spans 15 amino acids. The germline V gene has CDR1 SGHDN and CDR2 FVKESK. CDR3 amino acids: CASSHSGKSGDIQYF. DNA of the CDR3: TGTGCCAGCAGCCATTCGGGGAAGTCCGGGGACATTCAGTACTTC.

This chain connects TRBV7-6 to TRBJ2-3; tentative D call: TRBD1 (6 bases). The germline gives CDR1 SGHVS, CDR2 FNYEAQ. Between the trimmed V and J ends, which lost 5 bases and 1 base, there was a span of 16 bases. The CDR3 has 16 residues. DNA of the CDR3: TGTGCCAGCAGCACAAAAACAGGGCTCGGCACAGATACGCAGTATTTT. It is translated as CASSTKTGLGTDTQYF.

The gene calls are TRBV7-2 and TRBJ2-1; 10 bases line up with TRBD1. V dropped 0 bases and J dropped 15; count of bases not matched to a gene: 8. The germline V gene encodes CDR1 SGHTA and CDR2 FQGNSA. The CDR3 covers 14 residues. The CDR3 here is CASSLAGGQGSRFF. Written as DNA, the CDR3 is TGTGCCAGCAGCTTAGCTGGGGGACAGGGGAGCCGGTTCTTC. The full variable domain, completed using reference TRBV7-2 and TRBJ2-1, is GAGVSQSPSNKVTEKGKDVELRCDPISGHTALYWYRQSLGQGLEFLIYFQGNSAPDKSGLPSDRFSAERTGGSVSTLTIQRTQQEDSAVYLCASSLAGGQGSRFFGPGTRLTVL.

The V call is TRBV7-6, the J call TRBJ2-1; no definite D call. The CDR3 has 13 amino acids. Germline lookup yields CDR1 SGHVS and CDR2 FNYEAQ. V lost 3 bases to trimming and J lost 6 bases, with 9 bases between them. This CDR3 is CASSFPSANEQFF. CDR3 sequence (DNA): TGTGCCAGCAGCTTTCCCTCAGCCAATGAGCAGTTCTTC. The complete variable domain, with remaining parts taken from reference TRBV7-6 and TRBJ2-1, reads GAGVSQSPRYKVTKRGQDVALRCDPISGHVSLYWYRQALGQGPEFLTYFNYEAQQDKSGLPNDRFSAERPEGSISTLTIQRTEQRDSAMYRCASSFPSANEQFFGPGTRLTVL.

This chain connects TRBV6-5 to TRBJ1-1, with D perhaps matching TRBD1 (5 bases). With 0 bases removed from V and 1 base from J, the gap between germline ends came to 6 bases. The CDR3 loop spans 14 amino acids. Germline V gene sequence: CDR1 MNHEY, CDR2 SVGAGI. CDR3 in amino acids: CASSYSDKNTEAFF. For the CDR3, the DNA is TGTGCCAGCAGTTACTCGGACAAGAACACTGAAGCTTTCTTT.

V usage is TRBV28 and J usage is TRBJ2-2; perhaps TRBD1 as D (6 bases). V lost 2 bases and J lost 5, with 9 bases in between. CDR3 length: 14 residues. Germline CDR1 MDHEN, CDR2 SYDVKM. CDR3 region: CASSLNRVTGELFF. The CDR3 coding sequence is TGTGCCAGCAGTTTAAACAGGGTTACCGGGGAGCTGTTTTTT.